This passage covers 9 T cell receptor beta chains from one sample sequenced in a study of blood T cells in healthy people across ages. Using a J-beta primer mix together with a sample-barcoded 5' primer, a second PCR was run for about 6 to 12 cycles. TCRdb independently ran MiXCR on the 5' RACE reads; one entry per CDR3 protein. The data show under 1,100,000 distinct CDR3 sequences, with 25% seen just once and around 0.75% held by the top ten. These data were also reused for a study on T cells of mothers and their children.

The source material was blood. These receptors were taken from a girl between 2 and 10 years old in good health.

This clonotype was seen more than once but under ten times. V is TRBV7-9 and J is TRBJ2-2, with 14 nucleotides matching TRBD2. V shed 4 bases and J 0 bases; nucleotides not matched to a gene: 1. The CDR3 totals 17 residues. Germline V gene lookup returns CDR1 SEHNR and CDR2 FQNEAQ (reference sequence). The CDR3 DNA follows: TGTGCCAGCAGCTGGACTAGCGGGAGGACGAACACCGGGGAGCTGTTTTTT. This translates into CASSWTSGRTNTGELFF.

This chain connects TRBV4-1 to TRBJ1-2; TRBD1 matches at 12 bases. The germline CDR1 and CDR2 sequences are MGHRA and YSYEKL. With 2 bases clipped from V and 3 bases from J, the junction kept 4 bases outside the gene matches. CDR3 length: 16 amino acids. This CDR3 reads CASSQRGQGADYGYTF. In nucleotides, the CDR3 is TGCGCCAGCAGCCAAAGGGGACAGGGGGCCGACTATGGCTACACCTTC.

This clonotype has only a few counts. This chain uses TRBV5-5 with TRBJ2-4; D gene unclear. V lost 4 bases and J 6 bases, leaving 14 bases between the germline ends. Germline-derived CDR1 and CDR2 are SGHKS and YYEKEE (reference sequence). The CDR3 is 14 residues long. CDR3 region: CASSPEQQINIQYF. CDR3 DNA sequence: TGTGCCAGCAGCCCCGAACAGCAAATAAACATTCAGTACTTC.

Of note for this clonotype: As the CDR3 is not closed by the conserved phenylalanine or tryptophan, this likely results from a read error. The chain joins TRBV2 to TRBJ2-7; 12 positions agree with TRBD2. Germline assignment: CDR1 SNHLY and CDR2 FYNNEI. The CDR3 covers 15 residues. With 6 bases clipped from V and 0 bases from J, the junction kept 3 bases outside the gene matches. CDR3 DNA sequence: TGTGCCAGCAGGGGGACTAGCGGGTCCTCCTACGAGCAGTACCTC. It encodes CASRGTSGSSYEQYL.

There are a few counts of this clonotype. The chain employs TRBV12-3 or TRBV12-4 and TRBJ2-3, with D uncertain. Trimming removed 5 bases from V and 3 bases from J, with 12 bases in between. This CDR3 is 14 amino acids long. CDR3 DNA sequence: TGTGCCAGCAGTCAGGACGTAGGGACAGATACGCAGTATTTT. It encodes CASSQDVGTDTQYF.

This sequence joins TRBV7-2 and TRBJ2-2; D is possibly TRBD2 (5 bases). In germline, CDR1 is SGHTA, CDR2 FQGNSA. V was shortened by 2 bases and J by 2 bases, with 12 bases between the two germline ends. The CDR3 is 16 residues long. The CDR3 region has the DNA TGTGCCAGCAGCTTAATGGGAGTAGGCAACACCGGGGAGCTGTTTTTT. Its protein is CASSLMGVGNTGELFF.

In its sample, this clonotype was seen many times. CDR3 loop: CASSPYLGNDEQYF. The CDR3 coding sequence is TGTGCCAGCTCACCGTATTTAGGGAACGACGAGCAGTACTTC. The chain couples TRBV18 to TRBJ2-7; D unresolved. Germline CDR1 and CDR2: KGHSH and LQKENI. The V and J ends lost 3 bases and 5 bases respectively, with 14 bases between them. The CDR3 extends over 14 amino acids.

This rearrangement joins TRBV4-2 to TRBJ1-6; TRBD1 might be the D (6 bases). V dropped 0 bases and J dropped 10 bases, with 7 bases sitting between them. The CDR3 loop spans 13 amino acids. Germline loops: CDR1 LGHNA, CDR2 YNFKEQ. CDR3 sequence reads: CASSQDQGSPLHF. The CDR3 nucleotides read TGTGCCAGCAGCCAAGATCAGGGGTCACCCCTCCACTTT.

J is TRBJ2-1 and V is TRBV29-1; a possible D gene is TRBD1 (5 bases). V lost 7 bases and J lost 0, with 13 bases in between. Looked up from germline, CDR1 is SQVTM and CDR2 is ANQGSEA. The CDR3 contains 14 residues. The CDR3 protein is CSAQQASSYNEQFF. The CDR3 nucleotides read TGCAGCGCCCAACAGGCCAGCTCCTACAATGAGCAGTTCTTC.